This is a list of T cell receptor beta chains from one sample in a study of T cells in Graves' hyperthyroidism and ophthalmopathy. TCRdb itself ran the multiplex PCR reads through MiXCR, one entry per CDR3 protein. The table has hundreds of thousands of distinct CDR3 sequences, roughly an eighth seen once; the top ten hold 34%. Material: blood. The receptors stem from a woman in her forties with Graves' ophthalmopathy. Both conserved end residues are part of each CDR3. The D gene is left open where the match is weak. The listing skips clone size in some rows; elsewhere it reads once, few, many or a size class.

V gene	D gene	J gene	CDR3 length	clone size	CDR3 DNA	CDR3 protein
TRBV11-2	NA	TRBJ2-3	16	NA	TGTGCCAGCAGGATACTAGGCCTCTCGAGCACAGATACGCAGTATTTT	CASRILGLSSTDTQYF
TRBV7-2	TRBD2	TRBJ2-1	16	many	TGTGCCAGCAGCTTATTCCCGCTAGCGGGGGGCAATGAGCAGTTCTTC	CASSLFPLAGGNEQFF
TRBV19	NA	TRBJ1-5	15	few	TGTGCCAGTAGTCCGAGCTTTAGGGGTAGTCAGCCCCAGCATTTT	CASSPSFRGSQPQHF
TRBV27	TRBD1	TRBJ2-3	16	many	TGTGCCAGCAACCCCGGGACAGCTCCTAGCACAGATACGCAGTATTTT	CASNPGTAPSTDTQYF
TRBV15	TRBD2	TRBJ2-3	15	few	TGTGCCACCAGCAGAGAGCGGGGGGGCCCCGATACGCAGTATTTT	CATSRERGGPDTQYF
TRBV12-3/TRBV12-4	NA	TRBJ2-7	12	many	TGTGCCAGCAAGGGGGGTCCCCTCGAGCAGTACTTC	CASKGGPLEQYF
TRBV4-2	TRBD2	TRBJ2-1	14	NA	TGTGCCAGCAGCCAGGGGACTAGCTTGAATGAGCAGTTCTTC	CASSQGTSLNEQFF
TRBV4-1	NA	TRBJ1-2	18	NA	TGCGCCAGCAGCCTATCTAAGATTACTAGCCTCATTCCTCATGGCTACACCTTC	CASSLSKITSLIPHGYTF
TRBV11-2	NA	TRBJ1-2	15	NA	TGTGCCAGCAGCTTAGGGGCGTTGGGGGGCCCTGGTGTATCCTTC	CASSLGALGGPGVSF
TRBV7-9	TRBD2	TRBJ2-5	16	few	TGTGCCAGCAGCTTAGGTTTTACTAGCGGCCAAGAGACCCAGTACTTC	CASSLGFTSGQETQYF
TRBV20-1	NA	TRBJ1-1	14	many	TGCAGTGCTAGAGAAAGGGATAAGGAGACTGAAGCTTTCTTT	CSARERDKETEAFF
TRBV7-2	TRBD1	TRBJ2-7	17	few	TGTGCCAGCAGCTTCTACGCGTGGACAGGGGAACACTACGAGCAGTACTTC	CASSFYAWTGEHYEQYF
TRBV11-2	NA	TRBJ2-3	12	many	TGTGCCAGCAGCTCCTCCGTGAATACGCAGTATTTT	CASSSSVNTQYF
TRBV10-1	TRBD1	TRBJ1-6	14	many	TGCGCCAGCGCCAAAGGGGACAGGGGATCACCCCTCCACTTT	CASAKGDRGSPLHF
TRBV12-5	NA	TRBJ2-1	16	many	TGTGCTAGTGCCCGCTCGGTTTTAAGCTCCTACAATGAGCAGTTCTTC	CASARSVLSSYNEQFF
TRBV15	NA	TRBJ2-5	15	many	TGTGCCACCAGCAGAGATAAGCGTTTTCCAGAGACCCAGTACTTC	CATSRDKRFPETQYF